The clone carrying this T cell receptor (beta chain) was observed a handful of times. Sequence at one end of the junction differs from germline and may be a read error. Germline assignment: CDR1 SEHNR and CDR2 FQNEAQ (reference sequence). The CDR3 covers 14 residues. The source material, RNA transcripts, was used to amplify TCR beta CDR3 regions. The HTBI primer set served for first-round RT-PCR of the TCR CDR3. A single record per CDR3 protein comes from TCRdb applying MiXCR to the multiplex PCR reads. The sample records 490,000 or so distinct CDR3 sequences, around a fifth being singletons. The data belong to a study of T cells in Graves' hyperthyroidism and ophthalmopathy.

This chain joins TRBV7-9 and TRBJ2-3; tentatively, D is TRBD2 (5 bases). The TCR sequence derives from a woman aged 70 to 79 with Graves' ophthalmopathy. Sequencing input: blood. CDR3 DNA: TGTGCCAGCAGTTTAGCATCGGGGTCCCGTACGCAGTATTTT. It encodes CASSLASGSRTQYF.